The rows below give T cell receptor beta chains drawn from one sample of a study of T cell responses to AZD1222 COVID-19 vaccine. Measured with immunoSEQ multiplex PCR; TCRdb has only the in-frame clones, and not every one. The data show about 140,000 clones, with approximately 92% seen just once and approximately 1.7% held by the top ten. The specimen was peripheral blood, collected on day 0 of AZD1222 vaccination. The receptors originated from an adult in good health. Both conserved end residues are part of each CDR3. D genes are given only for firm matches. Size values are once, few and many counts, or a class for expanded clones, and some rows have none.

j_call	d_call	clone_size	v_call	cdr3_nt	cdr3_aa
TRBJ2-7	TRBD1	NA	TRBV9	TGTGCCAGCAGCGCCCGGGACAGTGATACCTACGAGCAGTACTTC	CASSARDSDTYEQYF
TRBJ1-3	TRBD1	NA	TRBV4-2	TGTGCCAGCAGCCAAGGGACAGGGGCTAGGGGAAACACCATATATTTT	CASSQGTGARGNTIYF
TRBJ2-1	NA	NA	TRBV30	TGTGCCTGGAGTGTAAATGGGTGGAGCTCCTACAATGAGCAGTTCTTC	CAWSVNGWSSYNEQFF
TRBJ2-7	NA	NA	TRBV9	TGTGCCAGCAGCGCCCGGGCCCTCTCCTACGAGCAGTACTTC	CASSARALSYEQYF
TRBJ1-2	NA	NA	TRBV5-1	TGCGCCAGCAGCTTGGAGGGACCGGTTTATGGCTACACCTTC	CASSLEGPVYGYTF
TRBJ2-4	NA	NA	TRBV13	TGTGCCAGCAGACCTACAGGGGCCAAAAACATTCAGTACTTC	CASRPTGAKNIQYF
TRBJ1-6	NA	NA	TRBV14	TGTGCCAGCAGCCAAGTAAACTCCTATAATTCACCCCTCCACTTT	CASSQVNSYNSPLHF
TRBJ1-2	TRBD1	NA	TRBV5-1	TGCGCCAGCAGCTGGGACAGGGGTAACTATGGCTACACCTTC	CASSWDRGNYGYTF
TRBJ1-2	NA	NA	TRBV5-1	TGCGCCAGCACCATTGGGGGGGACCTTTTACAGGGCCTTCTGGATGGCTACACCTTC	CASTIGGDLLQGLLDGYTF
TRBJ1-1	NA	NA	TRBV2	TGTGCCAGCACAGTATGGGGTACTGAAGCTTTCTTT	CASTVWGTEAFF
TRBJ2-7	NA	NA	TRBV5-1	TGCGCCAGCAGCTTCAAGGCAGGGGCAGGCGAGCAGTACTTC	CASSFKAGAGEQYF
TRBJ2-7	TRBD2	NA	TRBV9	TGTGCCAGCAGCGTTCGGGGGGGCTCCGAGCAGTACTTC	CASSVRGGSEQYF
TRBJ2-1	NA	NA	TRBV4-2	TGTGCCAGCAGCCAAGTGGCGCTGGGGGCAGGTTGGATCCGACAGGTTAATGAGCAGTTCTTC	CASSQVALGAGWIRQVNEQFF
TRBJ2-1	NA	NA	TRBV2	TGTGCCAGCATGCGGGACTTAGGGCGCAATGAGCAGTTCTTC	CASMRDLGRNEQFF
TRBJ1-4	TRBD1	once	TRBV9	TGTGCCAGCAGCCCGAGACAGGGAGCTAATGAAAAACTGTTTTTT	CASSPRQGANEKLFF
TRBJ1-1	TRBD1	NA	TRBV24-1	TGTGCCACCAGTGATTCCCGGACAGGGAACACTGAAGCTTTCTTT	CATSDSRTGNTEAFF
TRBJ1-6	NA	NA	TRBV2	TGTGCCAGCAGTGCAAGGGGAAGATCAGGCACCTATAATTCACCCCTCCACTTT	CASSARGRSGTYNSPLHF
TRBJ1-5	NA	NA	TRBV28	TGTGCCAGCAGTTTAGGGAGGCGGGGTGTCGCCCAGCATTTT	CASSLGRRGVAQHF
TRBJ2-1	TRBD1	NA	TRBV5-4	TGTGCCAGCAGCCAAGACAGGGTCCTCTACAATGAGCAGTTCTTC	CASSQDRVLYNEQFF
TRBJ1-1	NA	NA	TRBV18	TGTGCCAGCTCACCAAGTAGAGTGGGGGGGGCGAGTACTGAAGCTTTCTTT	CASSPSRVGGASTEAFF
TRBJ2-4	TRBD2	NA	TRBV5-4	TGTGCCAGCAGCCCGGACGGGGGGAGCTCCAAAAACATTCAGTACTTC	CASSPDGGSSKNIQYF
TRBJ1-2	NA	NA	TRBV5-1	TGCGCCAGCAGCTTGGTTCCTAACTATGGCTACACCTTC	CASSLVPNYGYTF
TRBJ2-7	NA	NA	TRBV10-2	TGCGCCAGCAGTGAGTCGGGAACTGGACGGCAGTACTTC	CASSESGTGRQYF
TRBJ1-2	TRBD1	NA	TRBV4-1	TGCGCCAGCAGCGAGGGGGCGCATGGCTACACCTTC	CASSEGAHGYTF
TRBJ1-4	TRBD1	once	TRBV5-1	TGCGCCAGCAGCTTTCAGGGGGCATATAATGAAAAACTGTTTTTT	CASSFQGAYNEKLFF
TRBJ1-1	NA	few	TRBV20-1	TGCAGCCCACGCGGCCGCACTGAAGCTTTCTTT	CSPRGRTEAFF
TRBJ1-2	TRBD1	NA	TRBV5-1	TGCGCCAGCAGCCAAACGACAGGGACCCCCTATGGCTACACCTTC	CASSQTTGTPYGYTF
TRBJ2-1	TRBD2	NA	TRBV24-1	TGTGCCACCAGTGATTCGAGGTGGGGACTAGCGCCTTACAATGAGCAGTTCTTC	CATSDSRWGLAPYNEQFF
TRBJ1-1	NA	NA	TRBV4-1	TGCGCCAGCAGCACTAGAGGGGCTGTCTCCACTGAAGCTTTCTTT	CASSTRGAVSTEAFF
TRBJ2-2	NA	NA	TRBV10-3	TGTGCCATCGCAGGGAACACCGGGGAGCTGTTTTTT	CAIAGNTGELFF
TRBJ1-2	NA	once	TRBV5-1	TGCGCCAGCAGGTCGACTATCTATGGCTACACCTTC	CASRSTIYGYTF
TRBJ2-3	TRBD1	NA	TRBV5-6	TGTGCCAGCAGCTTGCGGCCTGGGACAGGGCCCACAGATACGCAGTATTTT	CASSLRPGTGPTDTQYF
TRBJ1-1	NA	NA	TRBV9	TGTGCCAGCAGCGTAGTCCCTACGCCGGACAATGGGGCTTTCTTT	CASSVVPTPDNGAFF
TRBJ1-2	TRBD1	NA	TRBV28	TGTGCCAGCAGTACATTCCGGACAGGTATCACCAGCTACACCTTC	CASSTFRTGITSYTF
TRBJ1-6	TRBD1	NA	TRBV6-5	TGTGCCCGGCAATTAGACAGGGTTTTTCACTCACCCCTCCACTTT	CARQLDRVFHSPLHF
TRBJ2-3	TRBD2	NA	TRBV11-2	TGTGCCAGCAGCTCCTTAGCGGGAGGGGGCTTGGGCACAGATACGCAGTATTTT	CASSSLAGGGLGTDTQYF
TRBJ2-3	TRBD1	NA	TRBV9	TGTGCCAGCAGTTCAACAGGGGGCACAGATACGCAGTATTTT	CASSSTGGTDTQYF
TRBJ2-1	NA	NA	TRBV3-1/TRBV3-2	TGTGCCAGCAGCCAAGACAGGTACAATGAGCAGTTCTTC	CASSQDRYNEQFF
TRBJ2-3	NA	NA	TRBV5-5	TGTGCCACCCAGCCAGGTTTGCGCACAGATACGCAGTATTTT	CATQPGLRTDTQYF
TRBJ2-3	TRBD2	NA	TRBV4-1	TGCGCCAGCAGCCAAGGGCGGGGGGGGATCGTCACAGATACGCAGTATTTT	CASSQGRGGIVTDTQYF
TRBJ2-2	TRBD2	NA	TRBV2	TGTGCCAGCCACTCATGGAGCGGGGACACCGGGGAGCTGTTTTTT	CASHSWSGDTGELFF